The following is a T cell receptor (beta chain) sequence with its context. The antigen is not known. The TCRbeta library incorporated unique molecular identifiers. MiXCR, run by TCRdb on the PCR reads, gives a single entry per CDR3 protein. The table has over 200,000 distinct CDR3 sequences, approximately 8% seen once. The data belong to a study of T-cell reconstitution after alpha-beta-depleted transplantation in children. The study's findings and limits: The main origin of T-cell counts and diversity one year after transplant was newly produced T cells.

This CDR3 has 15 amino acids. Germline V CDR1 and CDR2: WSHSY, SAAADI. V gave up 7 bases and J gave up 8 bases; unmatched junction bases: 14. The chain combines TRBV10-2 with TRBJ2-1; 7 bases are a match to TRBD2. This clonotype was sampled from a male patient between 2 and 10 years old who had a stem cell transplant for acute myeloid leukemia, so the T cells may come from the graft donor. The sequencing used PBMCs, mostly from graft donor cells, collected 360 days after TCRalphabeta/CD19-depleted stem cell transplant. The CDR3 reads CASTMISGTQDEQFF. The CDR3 DNA is TGCGCCAGCACCATGATCAGCGGGACCCAAGATGAGCAGTTCTTC.